Below are 30 T cell receptor beta chains sequenced from a single sample in a study of cytomegalovirus exposure and HLA in healthy donors. Use of 60 Vbeta and 13 Jbeta primers characterized the PCR. Some clones are missing from TCRdb's copy, which holds only in-frame ones; the method was immunoSEQ multiplex PCR. The sample consists of 120,000 to 150,000 clones, roughly 73% of them appearing once. Sequenced: PBMCs. The receptors were sampled from a woman between 18 and 29 years old in good health and CMV-seronegative.

This clone was recorded a few times. The J gene is TRBJ2-1, the V gene TRBV5-1; a possible D gene is TRBD2 (6 bases). Germline CDR1 and CDR2: SGHRS and YFSETQ. V gave up 4 bases and J gave up 4 bases, with 12 bases separating them. The CDR3 is 14 amino acids. CDR3 sequence (DNA): TGCGCCAGCAGCCCGCCGGCGGGGTACAATGAGCAGTTCTTC. Translating it yields CASSPPAGYNEQFF.

The chain employs TRBV11-3 and TRBJ1-2; D not certain. V lost 5 bases, J lost 4 bases, and 17 bases lay in between. CDR1 is SGHNT, CDR2 YENEEA, per germline. The CDR3 runs to 15 residues. CDR3 residues: CASSPRKAEAYGYTF. As DNA, the CDR3 is TGTGCCAGCAGCCCCCGTAAGGCAGAGGCCTATGGCTACACCTTC.

This clone has only a few counts. The chain joins TRBV5-6 to TRBJ2-7, with 11 bases that match TRBD2. After removal of 4 bases from V and 3 bases from J, the junction contained 6 bases not matched to a gene. The length of the CDR3 is 15 residues. CDR1 and CDR2 (germline): SGHDT, YYEEEE. CDR3 coding DNA: TGTGCCAGCAGCCTCGGGACTAGCGGATACTACGAGCAGTACGTC. Encoded protein: CASSLGTSGYYEQYV.

The CDR3 bases are TGTGCCAGCAGCCCAAACAGGGAAGAGACCCAGTACTTC. Translating gives CASSPNREETQYF. The chain recombines TRBV7-2 with TRBJ2-5; TRBD1 is a possible D gene (6 bases). Germline values: CDR1 SGHTA, CDR2 FQGNSA. This CDR3 has 13 amino acids. The V end lost 5 bases, the J end lost 3 bases, and 10 bases lay between the germline ends.

In its sample, this clone was seen a few times. V is TRBV7-6 and J is TRBJ2-7; TRBD2 matches at 10 bases. V was pared by 3 bases and J by 2 bases, with 4 bases of the junction left unmatched. This CDR3 is 15 amino acids long. In germline, CDR1 is SGHVS, CDR2 FNYEAQ. The CDR3 loop is CASSFESGGAYEQYF. The DNA of the CDR3 is TGTGCCAGCAGCTTCGAAAGCGGGGGGGCCTACGAGCAGTACTTC.

The genes are TRBV19 and TRBJ2-7; maybe TRBD1 (5 bases). Germline CDR1 LNHDA, CDR2 SQIVND (reference sequence). The V end was cut by 2 bases, the J end by 6 bases, with 8 bases between. This CDR3 is built from 12 residues. This CDR3 is CASSIQGCEQYV. The CDR3 bases are TGTGCCAGTAGTATACAGGGCTGCGAGCAGTACGTC.

The CDR3 nucleotides are TGTGCCAGCAGCCCCGAAGCGGGCAGCTCCTACAATGAGCAGTTCTTC. Amino acids: CASSPEAGSSYNEQFF. The chain employs TRBV7-9 and TRBJ2-1; tentative D call: TRBD2 (6 bases). The V end lost 5 bases, the J end lost 0 bases, and 14 bases lay between the germline ends. Germline values: CDR1 SEHNR, CDR2 FQNEAQ (reference sequence). CDR3 size: 16 residues. Full variable domain (remainder filled in from reference TRBV7-9 and TRBJ2-1): DTGVSQNPRHKITKRGQNVTFRCDPISEHNRLYWYRQTLGQGPEFLTYFQNEAQLEKSRLLSDRFSAERPKGSFSTLEIQRTEQGDSAMYLCASSPEAGSSYNEQFFGPGTRLTVL.

The chain links TRBV28 to TRBJ1-1, with D perhaps TRBD1 (6 bases). V was pared by 5 bases and J by 1 base, with 11 bases between. Germline assignment: CDR1 MDHEN and CDR2 SYDVKM. This CDR3 has 14 amino acids. In DNA form, the CDR3 reads TGTGCCAGCAGTGAGCTAGGGGGGAACACTGAAGCTTTCTTT. This translates into CASSELGGNTEAFF.

The chain has TRBV27 and TRBJ1-5, with D unclear. V was clipped by 3 bases and J by 3 bases, with 9 bases between them. CDR3 length equals 14 residues. The germline V gene has CDR1 MNHEY and CDR2 SMNVEV (reference sequence). The CDR3 DNA reads as TGTGCCAGCAGTTTGATGGCCGTCAATCAGCCCCAGCATTTT. This gives the protein CASSLMAVNQPQHF.

This clone was observed once. This sequence joins TRBV5-6 and TRBJ1-3; D might be TRBD1 (5 bases). Germline CDR1 reads SGHDT; CDR2 reads YYEEEE. Deletions cut 4 bases from V and 3 bases from J, with 20 bases between. This CDR3 comprises 17 residues. The CDR3 coding sequence is TGTGCCAGCAGCCCCGGGGGACTCACTTGGGATGGAAACACCATATATTTT. Translated: CASSPGGLTWDGNTIYF.

The chain links TRBV19 to TRBJ2-3, with TRBD1 matching over 12 bases. V lost 5 bases and J lost 10; bases outside the gene matches: 13. Germline V CDR1 and CDR2: LNHDA, SQIVND (reference sequence). This CDR3 spans 16 amino acids. CDR3 in DNA: TGTGCCAGTAGTGAGGCGGGACAGGGGGCCTCCAGAGCGCAGTATTTT. This sequence encodes CASSEAGQGASRAQYF.

This sequence joins TRBV7-9 and TRBJ2-5, with no clear D. Germline lookup yields CDR1 SEHNR and CDR2 FQNEAQ (reference sequence). Trimming pared 4 bases from V and 2 bases from J, leaving 17 bases between. The CDR3 totals 16 residues. The CDR3 protein is CASSSSPSVGQETQYF. CDR3 coding DNA: TGTGCCAGCAGCTCCTCCCCAAGCGTAGGACAAGAGACCCAGTACTTC.

The chain is built from TRBV4-3 and TRBJ1-2, with D unresolved. Germline V gene lookup returns CDR1 LGHNA and CDR2 YSLEER. The ends were cut back, 0 bases at V and 4 bases at J, with 9 bases in the middle. This CDR3 is 14 amino acids long. This CDR3 reads CASSQEAGSYGYTF. CDR3 sequence (DNA): TGCGCCAGCAGCCAAGAGGCGGGCAGCTATGGCTACACCTTC.

This clone was found once. The chain joins TRBV6-5 to TRBJ1-2; D ambiguous. The germline gives CDR1 MNHEY, CDR2 SVGAGI. The CDR3 consists of 13 residues. V lost 2 bases and J lost 4, with 8 bases in between. CDR3 amino acids: CASSYVGGYGYTF. The CDR3 DNA follows: TGTGCCAGCAGTTACGTTGGCGGCTATGGCTACACCTTC.

V and J are TRBV7-2 and TRBJ1-1; unclear D gene. Germline V lookup: CDR1 SGHTA, CDR2 FQGNSA. The V end lost 3 bases, the J end lost 7 bases, and 15 bases lay between the germline ends. The CDR3 runs to 14 residues. In nucleotides, the CDR3 is TGTGCCAGCAGCTTGTCCGTTACATATGGTGAAGCTTTCTTT. Residues: CASSLSVTYGEAFF.

This chain links TRBV19 with TRBJ2-3, with D maybe TRBD1 (6 bases). This CDR3 is 16 amino acids long. V was trimmed by 3 bases and J by 1 base, leaving 14 bases between them. Germline V lookup: CDR1 LNHDA, CDR2 SQIVND (reference sequence). The CDR3 loop is CASSMVVWTGTDTQYF. The CDR3 DNA reads as TGTGCCAGTAGTATGGTAGTTTGGACAGGCACAGATACGCAGTATTTT.

This sequence joins TRBV7-9 and TRBJ2-6; a weak D match, TRBD1 (5 bases). CDR3 length equals 19 residues. V was clipped by 5 bases and J by 0 bases, with 20 bases between them. CDR1 SEHNR and CDR2 FQNEAQ come from the germline V gene (reference sequence). CDR3 residues: CASSPQLWGRNSGANVLTF. CDR3 coding DNA: TGTGCCAGCAGCCCCCAACTGTGGGGCAGAAACTCTGGGGCCAACGTCCTGACTTTC.

The V and J genes are TRBV11-2 and TRBJ1-2, with no clear D. Germline V gene lookup returns CDR1 SGHAT and CDR2 FQNNGV. The V end was cut by 4 bases, the J end by 0 bases, with 21 bases between. The CDR3 spans 18 residues. CDR3 sequence reads: CASSSINSRGLANYGYTF. CDR3 DNA: TGTGCCAGCAGCTCCATCAATTCACGGGGTCTGGCTAACTATGGCTACACCTTC.

This clone appeared a few times. The chain recombines TRBV28 with TRBJ1-1; TRBD1 aligns across 9 bases. The CDR3 is 14 residues long. V gave up 6 bases and J gave up 2 bases; unmatched junction bases: 4. Germline V CDR1 and CDR2: MDHEN, SYDVKM. CDR3 sequence (DNA): TGTGCCAGCAGCCCGGGACAGGGAAACACTGAAGCTTTCTTT. It encodes CASSPGQGNTEAFF.

The chain employs TRBV6-5 and TRBJ1-4; D unresolved. V lost 0 bases to trimming and J lost 1 base, with 6 bases between them. Germline CDR1 is MNHEY and CDR2 is SVGAGI. The CDR3 totals 15 residues. The CDR3 DNA reads TGTGCCAGCAGTTACTCGAGTATAACTAATGAAAAACTGTTTTTT. Its translation: CASSYSSITNEKLFF.

V and J are TRBV28 and TRBJ2-7; no firm D call. The V gene's germline CDR1 is MDHEN and CDR2 SYDVKM. The CDR3 runs to 13 residues. V lost 5 bases and J lost 1, with 9 bases in between. The CDR3 spells CASSPGSSYEQYF. CDR3 DNA sequence: TGTGCCAGCAGTCCCGGGTCGTCCTACGAGCAGTACTTC. Looking up the rest from reference TRBV28 and TRBJ2-7 gives the full variable domain: DVKVTQSSRYLVKRTGEKVFLECVQDMDHENMFWYRQDPGLGLRLIYFSYDVKMKEKGDIPEGYSVSREKKERFSLILESASTNQTSMYLCASSPGSSYEQYFGPGTRLTVT.

This chain connects TRBV10-3 to TRBJ1-1; 9 bases agree with TRBD1. Germline trimming cut 11 bases from V and 3 bases from J; bases unmatched to any gene: 7. In germline, CDR1 is ENHRY, CDR2 SYGVKD. The CDR3 runs to 13 residues. The CDR3: CAANTGGDTEAFF. The CDR3 DNA is TGTGCCGCAAATACAGGGGGCGACACTGAAGCTTTCTTT.

The chain has TRBV7-9 and TRBJ1-2; no definite D call. This CDR3 has 13 residues. Germline loops: CDR1 SEHNR, CDR2 FQNEAQ (reference sequence). V was cut by 5 bases and J by 4 bases, with 11 bases left in between. CDR3 nucleotides: TGTGCCAGCAGCCCGGAGGTTAGCTATGGCTACACCTTC. Its protein is CASSPEVSYGYTF.

J is TRBJ1-3 and V is TRBV7-9; D not resolved. CDR3 length equals 15 residues. Per germline, CDR1 SEHNR and CDR2 FQNEAQ (reference sequence). Trimming pared 2 bases from V and 0 bases from J, leaving 8 bases between. The CDR3 spells CASSLQQSSGNTIYF. Here the CDR3 DNA reads TGTGCCAGCAGCTTACAACAGAGCTCTGGAAACACCATATATTTT.

Notes on this clone: At one boundary the junction diverges from the germline segment, which might be a read error. This chain links TRBV7-9 with TRBJ2-7; 10 nucleotides align to TRBD1. In germline, CDR1 is SEHNR, CDR2 FQNEAQ (reference sequence). The CDR3 extends over 15 amino acids. CDR3 sequence (DNA): TGTTCCAGCAGCTCCGGGACAGGGGTTTCCTACGAGCAGTACTTC. Translating gives CSSSSGTGVSYEQYF.

The chain joins TRBV2 to TRBJ2-7, with TRBD2 matching 9 bases. The germline V gene has CDR1 SNHLY and CDR2 FYNNEI. Unmatched junction bases numbered 8, after V lost 5 bases and J lost 3 bases. This CDR3 contains 15 residues. The CDR3 bases are TGTGCCAGCAGTCCAATAGCGGGGGCGATCTACGAGCAGTACTTC. Protein: CASSPIAGAIYEQYF.

This chain joins TRBV6-5 and TRBJ2-1; TRBD2 might be the D (5 bases). The CDR3 is 15 residues long. V gave up 2 bases and J gave up 2 bases, with 10 bases separating them. CDR1 is MNHEY, CDR2 SVGAGI, per germline. CDR3 protein: CASSYVGDPYNEQFF. For the CDR3, the DNA is TGTGCCAGCAGTTACGTGGGAGATCCCTACAATGAGCAGTTCTTC.

V and J are TRBV27 and TRBJ2-7; D is perhaps TRBD2 (6 bases). The germline CDR1 and CDR2 sequences are MNHEY and SMNVEV (reference sequence). Trimming removed 3 bases at V and 4 bases at J, with 13 bases between. The CDR3 is 14 residues long. In DNA form, the CDR3 reads TGTGCCAGCAGTTTCGGGGGAAGCACGTACGAGCAGTACTTC. Encoded protein: CASSFGGSTYEQYF.

This chain connects TRBV6-4 to TRBJ1-5; 7 bases fit TRBD1. Germline V gene sequence: CDR1 MRHNA, CDR2 SNTAGT. After removal of 8 bases from V and 0 bases from J, the junction contained 1 base not matched to a gene. This CDR3 has 13 residues. The CDR3 region has the DNA TGTGCCAGCGACAGGGATAGCAATCAGCCCCAGCATTTT. Protein product: CASDRDSNQPQHF.

This clone was seen a handful of times. The genes are TRBV6-5 and TRBJ2-7, with 8 bases aligning to TRBD1. CDR1 is MNHEY, CDR2 SVGAGI, per germline. This CDR3 has 14 residues. J was trimmed by 2 bases and V by 5 bases; bases with no gene match: 5. The chain's CDR3 is CASSQSTGAYEQYV. For the CDR3, the DNA is TGTGCCAGCAGTCAATCGACAGGGGCCTACGAGCAGTACGTC.